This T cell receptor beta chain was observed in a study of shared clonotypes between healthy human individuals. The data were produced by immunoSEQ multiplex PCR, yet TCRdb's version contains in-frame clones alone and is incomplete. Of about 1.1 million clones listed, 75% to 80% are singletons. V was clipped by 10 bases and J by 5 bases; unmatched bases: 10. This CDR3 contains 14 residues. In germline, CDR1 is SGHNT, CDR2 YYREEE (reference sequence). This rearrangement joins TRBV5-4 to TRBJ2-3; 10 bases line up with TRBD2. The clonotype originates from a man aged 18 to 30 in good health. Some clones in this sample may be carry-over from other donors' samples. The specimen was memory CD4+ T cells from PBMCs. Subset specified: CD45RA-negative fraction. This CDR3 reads CAVLPGLAKDTQYF. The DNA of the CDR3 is TGTGCCGTCCTCCCGGGACTAGCGAAAGATACGCAGTATTTT. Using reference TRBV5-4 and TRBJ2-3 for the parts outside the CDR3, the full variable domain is ETGVTQSPTHLIKTRGQQVTLRCSSQSGHNTVSWYQQALGQGPQFIFQYYREEENGRGNFPPRFSGLQFPNYSSELNVNALELDDSALYLCAVLPGLAKDTQYFGPGTRLTVL.